Listed here are 20 T cell receptor beta chains from one sample, sequenced in a study of T cell changes during pregnancy in multiple sclerosis. Assay used: immunoSEQ multiplex PCR; TCRdb lists only in-frame clones, some missing. The sample consists of nearly 110,000 clones, approximately 90% of them appearing once. This specimen was peripheral blood, taken after pregnancy. Receptor source: a female donor with multiple sclerosis, enrolled in a pregnancy study.

The rearrangement joins TRBV19 to TRBJ1-3; TRBD1 is a possible D gene (6 bases). Trimming stripped 11 bases from V and 0 bases from J, with 11 bases between. Looked up from germline, CDR1 is LNHDA and CDR2 is SQIVND (reference sequence). The CDR3 extends over 13 amino acids. CDR3 amino acids: CASGQSSGNTIYF. The DNA of the CDR3 is TGTGCCTCCGGACAGTCCTCTGGAAACACCATATATTTT.

The chain has TRBV19 and TRBJ1-4, with D uncertain. V lost 3 bases to trimming and J lost 5 bases, with 4 bases between them. Germline CDR1 and CDR2: LNHDA and SQIVND (reference sequence). This CDR3 has 12 residues. The CDR3 coding sequence is TGTGCCAGTAGTATGGAGAATGAAAAACTGTTTTTT. It codes for CASSMENEKLFF.

V gene TRBV7-9 combines with J gene TRBJ2-3; 13 positions agree with TRBD2. The CDR3 runs to 18 residues. Germline values: CDR1 SEHNR, CDR2 FQNEAQ (reference sequence). Trimming at V came to 3 bases and at J to 3 bases, leaving 9 bases not matched to a gene. CDR3 sequence: CASSLITSGGAGTDTQYF. In DNA, the CDR3 is TGTGCCAGCAGCTTGATAACTAGCGGGGGGGCCGGGACAGATACGCAGTATTTT.

This clone was counted once. In DNA, the CDR3 is TGTGCCAGCAGCCGCGGGGGTCAAGAGACCCAGTACTTC. Translation gives CASSRGGQETQYF. V and J are TRBV7-3 and TRBJ2-5, with 7 bases fitting TRBD2. Trimming at V came to 5 bases and at J to 2 bases, leaving 2 bases not matched to a gene. Germline CDR1 and CDR2: SGHTA and FQGTGA. CDR3 length equals 13 residues. Filled out from reference TRBV7-3 and TRBJ2-5, the complete variable domain reads GAGVSQTPSNKVTEKGKYVELRCDPISGHTALYWYRQSLGQGPEFLIYFQGTGAADDSGLPNDRFFAVRPEGSVSTLKIQRTERGDSAVYLCASSRGGQETQYFGPGTRLLVL.

The CDR3 reads CASSTDRLGNTIYF. CDR3 in DNA: TGTGCCAGTAGTACCGACAGGCTTGGAAACACCATATATTTT. The chain employs TRBV19 and TRBJ1-3, with TRBD1 as a possible D gene (6 bases). Germline loops: CDR1 LNHDA, CDR2 SQIVND (reference sequence). This CDR3 has 14 residues. Between the trimmed V and J ends, which lost 4 bases and 3 bases, there was a span of 10 bases.

This clone was counted once. The rearrangement links TRBV5-4 to TRBJ2-2, with 7 bases aligning to TRBD1. This CDR3 contains 16 residues. V shed 4 bases and J 4 bases; nucleotides not matched to a gene: 10. Germline CDR1 reads SGHNT; CDR2 reads YYREEE (reference sequence). The CDR3 DNA is TGTGCCAGCAGCCCAATGACAGGGTCAGGCACCGGGGAGCTGTTTTTT. This gives the protein CASSPMTGSGTGELFF.

The chain links TRBV2 to TRBJ2-3, with TRBD2 matching over 7 bases. V trimming: 6 bases; J trimming: 4 bases; junction bases outside the gene matches: 7. Per germline, CDR1 SNHLY and CDR2 FYNNEI. This CDR3 is 14 amino acids long. The CDR3 sequence: CASRRDYQADTQYF. The CDR3, as DNA: TGTGCCAGCAGGCGGGACTATCAGGCAGATACGCAGTATTTT.

This sequence joins TRBV27 and TRBJ2-7, with TRBD1 identical over 10 bases. CDR1 MNHEY and CDR2 SMNVEV come from the germline V gene (reference sequence). The CDR3 totals 14 residues. Germline trimming cut 5 bases from V and 4 bases from J; bases unmatched to any gene: 5. This CDR3 is CASSLGTGAYEQYF. Written as DNA, the CDR3 is TGTGCCAGCAGTCTAGGGACAGGGGCTTACGAGCAGTACTTC.

This chain links TRBV27 with TRBJ2-1, with 7 bases fitting TRBD1. Germline V lookup: CDR1 MNHEY, CDR2 SMNVEV (reference sequence). The CDR3 runs 20 residues. V dropped 5 bases and J dropped 1; count of bases not matched to a gene: 20. The CDR3 nucleotides are TGTGCCAGCAGTCCACGACAGGGACCACTAGGCACGTTGTCCTACAATGAGCAGTTCTTC. Protein sequence: CASSPRQGPLGTLSYNEQFF.

The V and J genes are TRBV2 and TRBJ2-3; D gene ambiguous. Germline V gives CDR1 SNHLY, CDR2 FYNNEI. The CDR3 is 17 residues long. Trimming stripped 1 base from V and 1 base from J, with 15 bases between. For the CDR3, the DNA is TGTGCCAGCAGTGAAGATATGGTAGCTCTAGGCACAGATACGCAGTATTTT. Translation gives CASSEDMVALGTDTQYF.

The gene calls are TRBV25-1 and TRBJ1-1; D is unclear. In germline, CDR1 is MGHDK, CDR2 SYGVNS. Trimming left V 1 base short and J 9 bases short, with 15 bases between. This CDR3 contains 14 residues. CDR3 DNA: TGTGCCAGCAGTGAATTTCAAGGAGGACTTCAAGCTTTCTTT. This gives the protein CASSEFQGGLQAFF.

This clone was seen only once. The chain uses TRBV28 and TRBJ2-5; a possible D gene is TRBD2 (6 bases). The CDR3 extends over 15 amino acids. Trimming took 6 bases from V and 5 from J, leaving 19 bases between them. Germline loops: CDR1 MDHEN, CDR2 SYDVKM. CDR3 bases: TGTGCCAGCAGCTCACAGCGGGCGACGGGGGAGACCCAGTACTTC. Translation: CASSSQRATGETQYF.

The chain's CDR3 is CASSYSGQGFYEQYF. Here the CDR3 DNA reads TGTGCCAGCTCATACTCGGGACAGGGTTTCTACGAGCAGTACTTC. The rearrangement uses TRBV18 and TRBJ2-7; 9 nucleotides agree with TRBD1. V gave up 5 bases and J gave up 3 bases; unmatched junction bases: 8. This CDR3 region has 15 residues. Germline values: CDR1 KGHSH, CDR2 LQKENI.

Worth noting for this clone: The sample holds other DNA sequences that translate to the same CDR3. This chain connects TRBV30 to TRBJ1-3; 7 bases align to TRBD1. The J segment lost 0 bases and the V segment lost 2 bases, leaving 4 bases of the junction unmatched. This CDR3 has 15 residues. The germline gives CDR1 GTSNPN, CDR2 SVGIG (reference sequence). In DNA, the CDR3 is TGTGCCTGGAGTCGGGACAGCGGCTCTGGAAACACCATATATTTT. Translation: CAWSRDSGSGNTIYF.

The rearrangement joins TRBV18 to TRBJ2-5; a weak D match, TRBD2 (6 bases). The germline V and J ends were trimmed by 3 bases and 5 bases, with 10 bases remaining between them. The CDR3 has 13 amino acids. From germline, CDR1 is KGHSH and CDR2 LQKENI. In DNA form, the CDR3 reads TGTGCCAGCTCACCGGACTATGGGGAGACCCAGTACTTC. Translated: CASSPDYGETQYF. The whole variable domain, filled in from reference TRBV18 and TRBJ2-5, reads NAGVMQNPRHLVRRRGQEARLRCSPMKGHSHVYWYRQLPEEGLKFMVYLQKENIIDESGMPKERFSAEFPKEGPSILRIQQVVRGDSAAYFCASSPDYGETQYFGPGTRLLVL.

Regarding this clone: The junction departs from the called germline gene at one end, perhaps through a read error. The rearrangement links TRBV7-8 to TRBJ2-1; TRBD2 aligns across 8 bases. The length of the CDR3 is 18 residues. The germline gives CDR1 SGHVS, CDR2 FQNEAQ. The CDR3 sequence: CASSSVLRHGRAYNEQFF. The CDR3 nucleotides are TGTGCCAGCAGCTCCGTACTCCGCCACGGGAGGGCCTATAATGAGCAGTTCTTC.

The chain couples TRBV7-6 to TRBJ2-5; TRBD2 aligns across 10 bases. The length of the CDR3 is 15 residues. Germline V CDR1 and CDR2: SGHVS, FNYEAQ. The J segment lost 2 bases and the V segment lost 5 bases, leaving 5 bases of the junction unmatched. The CDR3 coding sequence is TGTGCCAGCAGCCCAGCGGGGGGGCCTCAAGAGACCCAGTACTTC. This encodes CASSPAGGPQETQYF. Looking up the rest from reference TRBV7-6 and TRBJ2-5 gives the full variable domain: GAGVSQSPRYKVTKRGQDVALRCDPISGHVSLYWYRQALGQGPEFLTYFNYEAQQDKSGLPNDRFSAERPEGSISTLTIQRTEQRDSAMYRCASSPAGGPQETQYFGPGTRLLVL.

The chain links TRBV7-9 to TRBJ1-2, with D tentatively TRBD1 (6 bases). In germline, CDR1 is SEHNR, CDR2 FQNEAQ (reference sequence). This CDR3 comprises 16 residues. V dropped 4 bases and J dropped 0 bases, with 15 bases sitting between them. CDR3: CASSSPDSPSNYGYTF. Here the CDR3 DNA reads TGTGCCAGCAGCTCTCCGGACAGCCCTTCTAACTATGGCTACACCTTC.

The rearrangement links TRBV6-1 to TRBJ1-5; D call uncertain. Germline values: CDR1 MNHNS, CDR2 SASEGT. Trimming cost V 1 base and J 11 bases, with 12 bases left between them. CDR3 length equals 13 residues. The CDR3 spells CASSEGRGGTQHF. The CDR3 coding sequence is TGTGCCAGCAGTGAAGGGCGGGGAGGGACCCAGCATTTT.

This rearrangement joins TRBV27 to TRBJ2-7; D is undetermined. The CDR3 totals 13 residues. The germline V gene has CDR1 MNHEY and CDR2 SMNVEV (reference sequence). Trimming cost V 2 bases and J 7 bases, with 12 bases left between them. Here the CDR3 reads CASSLRGEREQYF. In DNA, the CDR3 is TGTGCCAGCAGTTTACGCGGCGAAAGGGAGCAGTACTTC.